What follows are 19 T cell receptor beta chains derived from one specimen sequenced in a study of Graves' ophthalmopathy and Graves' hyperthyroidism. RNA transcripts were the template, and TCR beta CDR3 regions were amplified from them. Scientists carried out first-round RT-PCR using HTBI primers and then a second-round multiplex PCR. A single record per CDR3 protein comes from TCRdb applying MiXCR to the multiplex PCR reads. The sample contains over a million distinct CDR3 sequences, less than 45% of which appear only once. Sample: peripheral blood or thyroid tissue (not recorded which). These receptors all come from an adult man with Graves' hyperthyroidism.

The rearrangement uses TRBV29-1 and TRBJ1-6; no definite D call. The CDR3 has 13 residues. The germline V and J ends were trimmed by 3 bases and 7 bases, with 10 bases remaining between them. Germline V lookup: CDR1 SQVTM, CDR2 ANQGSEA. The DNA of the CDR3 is TGCAGCGTTGACAAAGCAGAGAATTCACCCCTCCACTTT. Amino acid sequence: CSVDKAENSPLHF.

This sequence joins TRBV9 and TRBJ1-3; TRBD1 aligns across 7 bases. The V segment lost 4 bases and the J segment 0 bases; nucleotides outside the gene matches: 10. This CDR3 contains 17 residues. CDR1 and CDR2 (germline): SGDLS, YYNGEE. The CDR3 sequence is CASSPTTGYYSGNTIYF. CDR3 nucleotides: TGTGCCAGCAGCCCGACGACAGGGTACTACTCTGGAAACACCATATATTTT. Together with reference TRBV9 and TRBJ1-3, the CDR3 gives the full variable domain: DSGVTQTPKHLITATGQRVTLRCSPRSGDLSVYWYQQSLDQGLQFLIQYYNGEERAKGNILERFSAQQFPDLHSELNLSSLELGDSALYFCASSPTTGYYSGNTIYFGEGSWLTVV.

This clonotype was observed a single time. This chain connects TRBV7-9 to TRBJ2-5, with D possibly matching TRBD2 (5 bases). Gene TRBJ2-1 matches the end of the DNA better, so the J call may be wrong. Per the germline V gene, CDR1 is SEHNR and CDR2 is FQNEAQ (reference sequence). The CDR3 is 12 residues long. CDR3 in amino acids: CASRSEGSEQFF. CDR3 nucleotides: TGTGCCAGCAGGTCCGAGGGCAGTGAGCAGTTCTTC.

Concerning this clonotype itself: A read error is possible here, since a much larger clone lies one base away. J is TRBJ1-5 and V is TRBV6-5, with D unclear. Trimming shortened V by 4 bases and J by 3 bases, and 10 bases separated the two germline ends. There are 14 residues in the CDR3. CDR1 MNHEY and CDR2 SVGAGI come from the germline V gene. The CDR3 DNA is TGTGCCAGCAGTTCCACCTCCAACAATCAGCCCCAGCATTTT. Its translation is CASSSTSNNQPQHF.

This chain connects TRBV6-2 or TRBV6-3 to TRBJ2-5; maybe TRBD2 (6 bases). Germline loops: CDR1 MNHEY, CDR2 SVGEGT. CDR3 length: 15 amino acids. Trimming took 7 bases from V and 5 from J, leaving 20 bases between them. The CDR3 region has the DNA TGTGCCAGCACCCCACGAGGGACTCTGAGGGAGACCCAGTACTTC. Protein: CASTPRGTLRETQYF.

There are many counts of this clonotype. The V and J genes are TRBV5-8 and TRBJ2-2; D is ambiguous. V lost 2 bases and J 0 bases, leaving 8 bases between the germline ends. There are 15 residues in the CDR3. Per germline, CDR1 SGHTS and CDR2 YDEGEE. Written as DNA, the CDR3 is TGTGCCAGCAGCTTTAAGCGCGCGAACACCGGGGAGCTGTTTTTT. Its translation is CASSFKRANTGELFF.

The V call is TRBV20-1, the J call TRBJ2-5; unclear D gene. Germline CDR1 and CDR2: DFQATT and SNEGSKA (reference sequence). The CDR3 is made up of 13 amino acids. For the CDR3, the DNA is TGCAGCGTTGAAGTCGTCCAGCAAGAGACCCAGTACTTC. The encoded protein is CSVEVVQQETQYF.

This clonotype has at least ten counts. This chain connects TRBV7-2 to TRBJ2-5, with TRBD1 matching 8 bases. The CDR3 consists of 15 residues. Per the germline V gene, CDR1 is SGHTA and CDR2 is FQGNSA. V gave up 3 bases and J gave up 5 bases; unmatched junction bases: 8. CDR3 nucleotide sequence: TGTGCCAGCAGCTTCCGGACAGGGTGGAGGGAGACCCAGTACTTC. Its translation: CASSFRTGWRETQYF.

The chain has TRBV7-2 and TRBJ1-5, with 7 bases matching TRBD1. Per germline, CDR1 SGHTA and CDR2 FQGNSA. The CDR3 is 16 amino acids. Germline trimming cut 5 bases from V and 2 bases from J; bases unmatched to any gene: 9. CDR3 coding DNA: TGTGCCAGCAGCCAGACAGGGATCGGCGGCAATCAGCCCCAGCATTTT. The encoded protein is CASSQTGIGGNQPQHF. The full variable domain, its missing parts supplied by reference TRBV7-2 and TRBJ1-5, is GAGVSQSPSNKVTEKGKDVELRCDPISGHTALYWYRQSLGQGLEFLIYFQGNSAPDKSGLPSDRFSAERTGGSVSTLTIQRTQQEDSAVYLCASSQTGIGGNQPQHFGDGTRLSIL.

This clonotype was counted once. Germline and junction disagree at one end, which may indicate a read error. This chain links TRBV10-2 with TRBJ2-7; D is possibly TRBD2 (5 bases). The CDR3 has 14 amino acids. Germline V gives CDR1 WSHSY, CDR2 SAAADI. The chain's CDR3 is CASTPDGVVYEQYF. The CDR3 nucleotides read TGTGCCAGCACCCCCGACGGGGTAGTCTACGAGCAGTACTTC.

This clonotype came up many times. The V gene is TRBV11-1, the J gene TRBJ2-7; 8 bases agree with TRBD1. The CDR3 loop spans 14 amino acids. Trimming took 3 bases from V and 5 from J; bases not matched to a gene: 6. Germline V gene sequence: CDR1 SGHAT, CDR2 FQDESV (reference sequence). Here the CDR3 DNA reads TGTGCCAGCAGCTTTCGGACAGGGTCGCACGAGCAGTACTTC. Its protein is CASSFRTGSHEQYF.

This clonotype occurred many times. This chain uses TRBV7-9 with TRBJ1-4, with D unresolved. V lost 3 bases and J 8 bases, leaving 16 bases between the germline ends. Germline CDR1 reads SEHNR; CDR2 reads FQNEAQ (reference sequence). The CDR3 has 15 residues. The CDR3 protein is CASSLAERAWEKLFF. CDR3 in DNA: TGTGCCAGCAGCTTGGCCGAGAGGGCATGGGAAAAACTGTTTTTT.

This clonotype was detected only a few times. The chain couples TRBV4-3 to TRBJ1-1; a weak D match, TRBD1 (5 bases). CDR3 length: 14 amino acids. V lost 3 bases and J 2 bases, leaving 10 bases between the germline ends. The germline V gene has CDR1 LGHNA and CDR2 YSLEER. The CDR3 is CASSHRGGNTEAFF. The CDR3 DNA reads TGCGCCAGCAGCCATAGGGGAGGTAACACTGAAGCTTTCTTT.

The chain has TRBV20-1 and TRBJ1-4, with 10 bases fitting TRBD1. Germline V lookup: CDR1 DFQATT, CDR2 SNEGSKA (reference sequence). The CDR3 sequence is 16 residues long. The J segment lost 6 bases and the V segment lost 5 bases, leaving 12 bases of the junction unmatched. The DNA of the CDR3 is TGCAGTGCTCCCCACCGGGGACAGGGGTTGGATGAAAAACTGTTTTTT. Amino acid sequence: CSAPHRGQGLDEKLFF.

The CDR3 region has the DNA TGTGCCAGCAGCGTAGGGATTTCGGCCACTGAAGCTTTCTTT. Its protein product is CASSVGISATEAFF. The V and J genes are TRBV9 and TRBJ1-1; D is ambiguous. The CDR3 sequence is 14 residues long. CDR1 is SGDLS, CDR2 YYNGEE, per germline. V was shortened by 0 bases and J by 4 bases, with 10 bases between the two germline ends.

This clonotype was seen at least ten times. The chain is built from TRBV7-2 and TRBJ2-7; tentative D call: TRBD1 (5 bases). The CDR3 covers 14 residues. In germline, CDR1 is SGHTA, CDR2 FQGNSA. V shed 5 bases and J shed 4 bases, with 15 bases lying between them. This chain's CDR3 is CASSSSGYRYEQYF. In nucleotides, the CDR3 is TGTGCCAGCAGCAGTAGTGGGTACAGGTACGAGCAGTACTTC.

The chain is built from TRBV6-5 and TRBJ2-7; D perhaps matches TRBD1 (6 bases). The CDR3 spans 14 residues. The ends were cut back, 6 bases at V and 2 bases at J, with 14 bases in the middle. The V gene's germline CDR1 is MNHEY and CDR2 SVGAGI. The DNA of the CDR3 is TGTGCCAGCAGACAAACACAGGGTACCTACGAGCAGTACTTC. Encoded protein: CASRQTQGTYEQYF.

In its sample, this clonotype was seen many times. The CDR3 DNA is TGTGCCAGCAGCCCGACGGGACAGGGGAATTCACCCCTCCACTTT. It specifies CASSPTGQGNSPLHF. V is TRBV7-9 and J is TRBJ1-6; 10 bases fit TRBD1. J was trimmed by 7 bases and V by 5 bases; bases with no gene match: 5. This CDR3 has 15 amino acids. Germline V CDR1 and CDR2: SEHNR, FQNEAQ (reference sequence).

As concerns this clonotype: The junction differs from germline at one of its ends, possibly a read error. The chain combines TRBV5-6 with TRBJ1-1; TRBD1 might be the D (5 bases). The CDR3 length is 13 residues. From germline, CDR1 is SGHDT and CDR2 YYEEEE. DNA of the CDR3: TGTGCCAGCAGTCGAACAGGAGGCGCTGAAGCTTCCTTT. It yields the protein CASSRTGGAEASF.